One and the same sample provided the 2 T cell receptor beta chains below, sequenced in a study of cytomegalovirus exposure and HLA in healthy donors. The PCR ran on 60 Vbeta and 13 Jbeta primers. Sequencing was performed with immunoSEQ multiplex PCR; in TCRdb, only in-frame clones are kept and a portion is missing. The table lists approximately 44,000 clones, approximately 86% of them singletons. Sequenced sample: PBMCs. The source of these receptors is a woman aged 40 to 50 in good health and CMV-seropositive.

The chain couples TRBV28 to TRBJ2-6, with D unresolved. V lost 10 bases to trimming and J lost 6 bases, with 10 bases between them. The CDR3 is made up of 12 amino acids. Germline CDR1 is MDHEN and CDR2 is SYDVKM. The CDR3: CATQSPANVLTF. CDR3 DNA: TGTGCCACCCAGTCCCCGGCCAACGTCCTGACTTTC.

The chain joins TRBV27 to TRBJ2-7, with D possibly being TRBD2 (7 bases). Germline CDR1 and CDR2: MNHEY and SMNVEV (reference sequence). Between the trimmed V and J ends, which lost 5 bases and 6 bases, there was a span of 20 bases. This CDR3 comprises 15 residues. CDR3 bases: TGTGCCAGCAGTAGAGGGGGGGTTTCCGTGGGCGAGCAGTACTTC. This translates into CASSRGGVSVGEQYF.